This is a list of T cell receptor beta chains from one sample in a study of T-cell memory formation after mild COVID-19. TCRdb called the 5' RACE reads again in MiXCR, with one record for every CDR3 protein. The data hold about 610,000 distinct CDR3 sequences, with around 16% observed a single time. Source material: PBMCs or a T cell subset sorted from them (not recorded which). The receptors stem from an adult woman who had mild COVID-19 (a few samples of this study predate the infection). Cell type and time point are not known. Each CDR3 is given with its conserved first and last residue.

TRBV5-6	14	TRBJ1-1	CASSLVQMNTEAFF
TRBV6-4	15	TRBJ2-2	CASSDGQQNTGELFF
TRBV6-6	15	TRBJ2-7	CASSYGLADNYEQYF
TRBV14	15	TRBJ2-7	CASSQDTGTGNEQYF
TRBV7-2	15	TRBJ2-1	CASSTQGGSGTQQFF
TRBV7-4	14	TRBJ1-5	CASSLGTGCQPQHF
TRBV6-2/TRBV6-3	14	TRBJ1-1	CASSWVRGRTEAFF
TRBV12-3/TRBV12-4	16	TRBJ2-3	CASSLRGQTITDTQYF
TRBV4-1	13	TRBJ2-5	CASSRGAPETQYF
TRBV7-9	12	TRBJ1-2	CASSPHLYGYTF
TRBV20-1	14	TRBJ1-5	CSAPQGAGNQPQHF